This T cell receptor (beta chain) comes out of a study of early T cells in non-severe SARS-CoV-2 infection. Background on the study: Chains from this unsorted whole-blood bulk RNA could not be paired.

The CDR3 runs 17 residues. From germline, CDR1 is SGHRS and CDR2 YFSETQ. Trimming removed 0 bases from V and 0 bases from J, with 15 bases in between. TCRdb re-called the 5' RACE reads with MiXCR, one entry per CDR3 protein. The repertoire consists of roughly 120,000 distinct CDR3 sequences, with about 16% occurring once and the leading ten covering 21%. The TCR sequence derives from an adult who was a healthcare worker with PCR-confirmed SARS-CoV-2 infection or an uninfected control (not recorded which). V is TRBV5-1 and J is TRBJ1-1; maybe TRBD1 (6 bases). The sample comprised whole blood. CDR3 bases: TGCGCCAGCAGCTTGGATCCGGACAGAAGAATGAACACTGAAGCTTTCTTT. Translation: CASSLDPDRRMNTEAFF.